This TCR beta chain originates from a study of blood T cell repertoires in COVID-19. Across the whole study: The analysed material was cDNA or gDNA that came from T cells, B-cell-depleted T cells, or PBMCs.

The data were produced by immunoSEQ multiplex PCR, yet TCRdb's version contains in-frame clones alone and is incomplete. The sample includes about 150,000 clones, 70% to 90% seen only once; the top ten take about 5%. This clonotype was obtained from a woman aged 50 to 60 with acute or convalescent COVID-19. What was sequenced was peripheral blood.

The CDR3 DNA follows: TGTGCCAGTGGCCCGGCCGGGGGGATTCAGCCCCAGCATTTT. It translates to CASGPAGGIQPQHF. The chain couples TRBV6-5 to TRBJ1-5; D possibly corresponds to TRBD1 (5 bases). CDR1 MNHEY and CDR2 SVGAGI come from the germline V gene. Between the trimmed V and J ends, which lost 9 bases and 6 bases, there was a span of 18 bases. The CDR3 loop spans 14 amino acids.